Presented here are 3 T cell receptor beta chains from one specimen sequenced in a study of blood T cell repertoires in COVID-19. Measured with immunoSEQ multiplex PCR; TCRdb has only the in-frame clones, and not every one. The repertoire holds 390,000 or so clones, with approximately 90% as singletons. The sample comprised PBMCs or T cells enriched from blood (not recorded which). The receptors come from a woman aged 45-65 years who had recovered from COVID-19.

The rearrangement joins TRBV2 to TRBJ2-3, with 11 bases matching TRBD2. V lost 2 bases, J lost 5 bases, and 9 bases stayed unmatched. The CDR3 loop spans 17 amino acids. Germline lookup yields CDR1 SNHLY and CDR2 FYNNEI. The CDR3 spells CASSEFSSGGAGDTQYF. For the CDR3, the DNA is TGTGCCAGCAGTGAATTCAGTAGCGGGGGGGCCGGAGATACGCAGTATTTT.

The chain recombines TRBV6-5 with TRBJ1-2; the match to TRBD1 covers 7 bases. The CDR3 runs to 12 residues. The V and J ends lost 5 bases and 8 bases, in that order; junction bases with no gene match: 5. Germline V CDR1 and CDR2: MNHEY, SVGAGI. The CDR3 DNA is TGTGCCAGCAGTCCGAACAGGGGCGGCTACACCTTC. Its protein is CASSPNRGGYTF.

This CDR3 is CASSRSSRIFYGYTF. The CDR3 nucleotides read TGTGCCAGCAGCCGCTCCTCTAGGATCTTCTATGGCTACACCTTC. The J gene is TRBJ1-2, the V gene TRBV7-3; D uncertain. Germline V gives CDR1 SGHTA, CDR2 FQGTGA. The ends were cut back, 5 bases at V and 4 bases at J, with 17 bases in the middle. The CDR3 spans 15 residues.